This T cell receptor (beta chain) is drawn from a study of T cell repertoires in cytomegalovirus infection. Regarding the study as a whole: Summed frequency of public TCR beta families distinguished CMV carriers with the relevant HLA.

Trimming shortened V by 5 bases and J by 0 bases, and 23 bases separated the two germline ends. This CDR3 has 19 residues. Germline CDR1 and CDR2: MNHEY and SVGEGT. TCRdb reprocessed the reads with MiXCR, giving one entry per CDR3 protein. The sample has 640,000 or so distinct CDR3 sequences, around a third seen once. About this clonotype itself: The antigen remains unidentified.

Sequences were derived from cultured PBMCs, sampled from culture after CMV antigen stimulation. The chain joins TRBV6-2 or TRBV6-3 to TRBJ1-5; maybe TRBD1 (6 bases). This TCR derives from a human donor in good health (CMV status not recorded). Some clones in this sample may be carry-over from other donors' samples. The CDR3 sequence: CASSRPLGRGGYSNQPQHF. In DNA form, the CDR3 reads TGTGCCAGCAGTCGCCCTCTCGGACGGGGGGGCTATAGCAATCAGCCCCAGCATTTT.